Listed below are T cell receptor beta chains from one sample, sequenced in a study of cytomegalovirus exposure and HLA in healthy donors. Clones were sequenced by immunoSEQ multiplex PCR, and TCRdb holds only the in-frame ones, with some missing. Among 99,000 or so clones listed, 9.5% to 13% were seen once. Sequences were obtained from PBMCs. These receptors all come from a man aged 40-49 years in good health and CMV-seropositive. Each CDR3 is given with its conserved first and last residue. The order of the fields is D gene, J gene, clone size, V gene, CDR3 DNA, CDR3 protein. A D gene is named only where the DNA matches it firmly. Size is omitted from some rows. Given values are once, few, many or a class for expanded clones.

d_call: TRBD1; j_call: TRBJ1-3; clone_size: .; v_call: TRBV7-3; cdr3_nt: TGTGCCAGCAGCCAAATACCGGGACAGGGGCCGTACACCATATATTTT; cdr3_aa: CASSQIPGQGPYTIYF
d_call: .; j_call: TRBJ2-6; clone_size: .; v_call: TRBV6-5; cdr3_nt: TGTGCCAGCAGTTACTCGGCAGGGGTTGGGGCCAACGTCCTGACTTTC; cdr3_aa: CASSYSAGVGANVLTF
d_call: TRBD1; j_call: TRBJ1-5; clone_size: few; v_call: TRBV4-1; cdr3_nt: TGCGCCAGCAGCCAAGATCCCCGGACAGGGTACGATCAGCCCCAGCATTTT; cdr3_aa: CASSQDPRTGYDQPQHF
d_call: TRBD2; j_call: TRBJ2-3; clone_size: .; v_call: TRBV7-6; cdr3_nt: TGTGCCAGCAGCAGACTAGCGGGGCTCAAAGATACGCAGTATTTT; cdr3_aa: CASSRLAGLKDTQYF
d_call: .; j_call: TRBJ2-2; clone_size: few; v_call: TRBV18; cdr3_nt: TGTGCCAGCTCATCGGGTCAGGGGTACACCGGGGAGCTGTTTTTT; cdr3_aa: CASSSGQGYTGELFF
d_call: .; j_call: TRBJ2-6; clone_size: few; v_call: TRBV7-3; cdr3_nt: TGTGCCAGCAGCCCAGACAGGTCTGGGGCCAACGTCCTGACTTTC; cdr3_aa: CASSPDRSGANVLTF
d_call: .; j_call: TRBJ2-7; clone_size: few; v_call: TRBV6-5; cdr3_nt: TGTGCCAGCACTACCTCGGACTTTCGCGAGCAGTACTTC; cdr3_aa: CASTTSDFREQYF
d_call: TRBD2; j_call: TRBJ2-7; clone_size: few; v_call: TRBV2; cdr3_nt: TGTGCCAGCAGCGACCCCAGGACTAGCGGGAGAATTCAAAACGAGCAGTACTTC; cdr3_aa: CASSDPRTSGRIQNEQYF
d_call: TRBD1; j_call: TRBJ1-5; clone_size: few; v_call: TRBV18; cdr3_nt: TGTGCCAGCTCCTCGGGACAGGCTGGGCGCAATCAGCCCCAGCATTTT; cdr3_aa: CASSSGQAGRNQPQHF
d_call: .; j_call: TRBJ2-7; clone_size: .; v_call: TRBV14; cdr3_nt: TGTGCCAGCACCTCAGGCTACGAGCAGTACTTC; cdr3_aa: CASTSGYEQYF
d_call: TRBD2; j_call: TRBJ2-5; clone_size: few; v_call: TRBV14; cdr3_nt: TGTGCCAGCAGCCAAGGTACTAGCGGGAGAAAGACCCAGTACTTC; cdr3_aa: CASSQGTSGRKTQYF
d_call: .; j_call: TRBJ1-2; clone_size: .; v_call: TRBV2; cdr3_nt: TGTGCCAGCTCTTACGGTCGCGATTATGGCTACACCTTC; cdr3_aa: CASSYGRDYGYTF
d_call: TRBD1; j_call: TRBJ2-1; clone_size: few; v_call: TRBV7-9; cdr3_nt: TGTGCCAGCAGCATCGACAGGGGGCTCGATGAGCAGTTCTTC; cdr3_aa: CASSIDRGLDEQFF
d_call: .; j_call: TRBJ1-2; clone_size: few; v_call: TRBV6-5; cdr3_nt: TGTGCCAGCAGCCTTACACCCAACTATGGCTACACCTTC; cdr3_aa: CASSLTPNYGYTF
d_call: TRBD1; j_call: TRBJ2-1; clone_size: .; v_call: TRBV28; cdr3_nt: TGTGCCAGCAGTTTAGTAGGGCCACAGGGGCTATTTCAGTTCTTC; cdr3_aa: CASSLVGPQGLFQFF
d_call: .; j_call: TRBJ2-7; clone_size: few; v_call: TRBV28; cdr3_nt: TGTGCCAGCAGTCCCGTTGTGGAGGTTTACGAGCAGTACTTC; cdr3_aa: CASSPVVEVYEQYF
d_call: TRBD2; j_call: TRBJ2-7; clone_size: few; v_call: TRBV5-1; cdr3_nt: TGCGCCAGCAGCCCACTAGCGGGAGGGCCTGAAGAGCAGTACTTC; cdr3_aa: CASSPLAGGPEEQYF
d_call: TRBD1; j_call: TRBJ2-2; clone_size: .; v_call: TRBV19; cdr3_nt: TGTGCCAGTAGTACAGTGACAGGGGCAACCGGGGAGCTGTTTTTT; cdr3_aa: CASSTVTGATGELFF
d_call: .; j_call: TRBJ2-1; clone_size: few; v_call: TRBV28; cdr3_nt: TGTGCCAGCAGTTTGCCTAGCACCGGGAACAATGAGCAGTTCTTC; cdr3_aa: CASSLPSTGNNEQFF
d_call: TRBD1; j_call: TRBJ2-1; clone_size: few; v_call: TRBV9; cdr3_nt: TGTGCCAGCAGCGCGGGGACCCGGGACAGGGGGACTTACAATGAGCAGTTCTTC; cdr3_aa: CASSAGTRDRGTYNEQFF
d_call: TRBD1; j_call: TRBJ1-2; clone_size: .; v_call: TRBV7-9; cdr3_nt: TGTGCCAGCAGACCACAGGGGATTTATGGCTACACCTTC; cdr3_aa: CASRPQGIYGYTF
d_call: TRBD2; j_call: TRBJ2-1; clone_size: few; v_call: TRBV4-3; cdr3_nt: TGCGTCAGCAGCCAAGACCCAGCGGGAGCCTTAAATGAGAAGTTCTTC; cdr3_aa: CVSSQDPAGALNEKFF
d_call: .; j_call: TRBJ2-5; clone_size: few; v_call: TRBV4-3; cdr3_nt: TGCGCCAGCAGCCAAGAGGGTATGGGCTTCAGGTACCAAGAGACCCAGTACTTC; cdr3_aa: CASSQEGMGFRYQETQYF
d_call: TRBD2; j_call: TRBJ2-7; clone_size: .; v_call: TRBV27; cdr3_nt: TGTGCCAGCATGACTAGCCCCTACGAGCAGTACTTC; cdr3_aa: CASMTSPYEQYF
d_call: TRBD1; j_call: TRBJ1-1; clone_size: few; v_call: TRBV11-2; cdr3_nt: TGTGCCAGCAGCTTAACGGGACAGGGGAACACTGAAGCTTTCTTT; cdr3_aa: CASSLTGQGNTEAFF